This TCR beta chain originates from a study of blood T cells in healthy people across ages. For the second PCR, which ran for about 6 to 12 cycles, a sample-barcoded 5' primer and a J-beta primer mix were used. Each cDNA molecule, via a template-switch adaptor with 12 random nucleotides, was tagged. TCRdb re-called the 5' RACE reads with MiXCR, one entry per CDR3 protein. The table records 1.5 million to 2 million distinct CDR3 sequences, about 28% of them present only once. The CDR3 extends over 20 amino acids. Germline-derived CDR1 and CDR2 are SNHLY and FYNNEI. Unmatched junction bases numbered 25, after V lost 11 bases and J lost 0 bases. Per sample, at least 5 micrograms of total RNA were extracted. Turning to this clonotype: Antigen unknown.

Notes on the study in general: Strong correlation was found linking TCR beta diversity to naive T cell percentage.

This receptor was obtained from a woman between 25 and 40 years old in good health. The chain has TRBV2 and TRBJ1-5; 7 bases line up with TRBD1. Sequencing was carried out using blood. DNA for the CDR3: TGTGCCTGGGAGGGACGCCTACAGGGGATCCCCCCGGGTAGCAATCAGCCCCAGCATTTT. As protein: CAWEGRLQGIPPGSNQPQHF.